The 13 T cell receptor beta chains below all came from one sample that was sequenced in a study of CD8 T cells in Susac syndrome. Random hexamers served to reverse transcribe roughly 0.45 to 1 ug RNA. TCRdb redid the calling of the immunoSEQ multiplex PCR reads with MiXCR, one entry per CDR3 protein. The sample lists 300,000 or so distinct CDR3 sequences, around 90% occurring once. The sequenced sample consisted of CD4+ T cells from PBMCs. Every receptor here comes from a human donor with multiple sclerosis.

This chain joins TRBV7-2 and TRBJ2-7; no definite D call. The V gene's germline CDR1 is SGHTA and CDR2 FQGNSA. V lost 2 bases and J 0 bases, leaving 11 bases between the germline ends. The CDR3 contains 15 residues. CDR3 DNA sequence: TGTGCCAGCAGCTTAAGGCCGACGAGCTCCTACGAGCAGTACTTC. Its protein product is CASSLRPTSSYEQYF.

This chain links TRBV20-1 with TRBJ2-7; D is unresolved. Germline CDR1 DFQATT, CDR2 SNEGSKA (reference sequence). V was cut by 3 bases and J by 1 base, with 13 bases left in between. The CDR3 contains 14 residues. Here the CDR3 reads CSASSGALSYEQYF. The DNA for the CDR3 is TGCAGTGCTAGCTCAGGAGCTCTTTCCTACGAGCAGTACTTC.

The rearrangement uses TRBV7-9 and TRBJ1-1; D remains unclear. Trimming pared 4 bases from V and 1 base from J, leaving 16 bases between. CDR1 and CDR2 (germline): SEHNR, FQNEAQ (reference sequence). This CDR3 is 16 amino acids long. CDR3 amino acids: CASSSPVKQPNTEAFF. In DNA, the CDR3 is TGTGCCAGCAGCTCGCCGGTCAAACAGCCGAACACTGAAGCTTTCTTT.

The chain uses TRBV18 and TRBJ1-2; TRBD1 is a possible D gene (6 bases). The CDR3 spans 15 residues. Trimming shortened V by 3 bases and J by 1 base, and 12 bases separated the two germline ends. Germline V CDR1 and CDR2: KGHSH, LQKENI. CDR3 in amino acids: CASSPPGHNNYGYTF. The CDR3 DNA is TGTGCCAGCTCACCTCCGGGACATAATAACTATGGCTACACCTTC.

The chain is built from TRBV30 and TRBJ2-7, with D possibly being TRBD1 (5 bases). CDR1 GTSNPN and CDR2 SVGIG come from the germline V gene (reference sequence). CDR3 length equals 14 residues. V shed 0 bases and J shed 3 bases, with 12 bases lying between them. The CDR3 loop reads CAWSVGLQGYEQYF. CDR3 nucleotides: TGTGCCTGGAGTGTAGGCCTCCAGGGCTACGAGCAGTACTTC.

The chain links TRBV20-1 to TRBJ2-7, with 12 bases fitting TRBD2. Germline V gene lookup returns CDR1 DFQATT and CDR2 SNEGSKA (reference sequence). This CDR3 has 14 residues. Trimming removed 3 bases from V and 7 bases from J; junction bases left unmatched: 7. The DNA for the CDR3 is TGCAGTGCTAGGAGGCTAGCGGGAGGGGGGGAGCAGTACTTC. It encodes CSARRLAGGGEQYF.

The chain couples TRBV7-8 to TRBJ2-3; 7 bases agree with TRBD2. Germline CDR1 reads SGHVS; CDR2 reads FQNEAQ. CDR3 size: 16 residues. The J segment lost 1 base and the V segment lost 7 bases, leaving 11 bases of the junction unmatched. The CDR3 region is CASIRGVLGGTDTQYF. DNA of the CDR3: TGTGCCAGCATCCGGGGGGTACTAGGGGGCACAGATACGCAGTATTTT.

This chain connects TRBV19 to TRBJ1-5; no clear D gene. This CDR3 is 15 amino acids long. Germline V gene lookup returns CDR1 LNHDA and CDR2 SQIVND (reference sequence). Trimming removed 1 base from V and 0 bases from J, with 7 bases in between. The CDR3 sequence: CASSIGHNSNQPQHF. CDR3 in DNA: TGTGCCAGTAGTATAGGGCACAATAGCAATCAGCCCCAGCATTTT.

The chain combines TRBV12-3 or TRBV12-4 with TRBJ1-1; 10 positions match TRBD1. V was clipped by 4 bases and J by 7 bases; unmatched bases: 6. The CDR3 is 14 residues long. The DNA of the CDR3 is TGTGCCAGCAGTTCGACAGGGGGCGGGAGTGAAGCTTTCTTT. Amino acids: CASSSTGGGSEAFF.

This chain joins TRBV20-1 and TRBJ2-6, with D possibly matching TRBD1 (5 bases). This CDR3 contains 15 residues. The V end was cut by 3 bases, the J end by 0 bases, with 9 bases between. Germline loops: CDR1 DFQATT, CDR2 SNEGSKA (reference sequence). The CDR3 spells CSASTGHSGANVLTF. The CDR3 nucleotides are TGCAGTGCTAGTACAGGCCACTCTGGGGCCAACGTCCTGACTTTC.

This sequence joins TRBV29-1 and TRBJ2-2; 9 positions match TRBD2. V dropped 6 bases and J dropped 1; count of bases not matched to a gene: 9. Germline values: CDR1 SQVTM, CDR2 ANQGSEA. The CDR3 totals 16 residues. The CDR3 region has the DNA TGCAGCGTCCGGACGGTAGCGGGGGAGAACACCGGGGAGCTGTTTTTT. Its protein is CSVRTVAGENTGELFF.

On this clonotype: The germline gene is not matched at one end of the junction; a read error may be the cause. The V call is TRBV7-9, the J call TRBJ1-1; the D is unclear. This CDR3 region has 13 residues. The germline V gene has CDR1 SEHNR and CDR2 FQNEAQ (reference sequence). The CDR3 bases are TGTGCCAGCACCTTAGAGCGGGGCACTGAAGCTTTCTTT. Its translation: CASTLERGTEAFF.

The V call is TRBV3-1, the J call TRBJ1-5, with 7 bases fitting TRBD1. Germline V gene sequence: CDR1 LGHDT, CDR2 YNNKEL (reference sequence). The CDR3 runs to 15 residues. J was trimmed by 4 bases and V by 3 bases; bases with no gene match: 6. CDR3 sequence (DNA): TGTGCCAGCAGCCAGGCGACAGGGAGAAATCAGCCCCAGCATTTT. Translating it yields CASSQATGRNQPQHF. Combining the CDR3 with reference TRBV3-1 and TRBJ1-5 gives the whole variable domain DTAVSQTPKYLVTQMGNDKSIKCEQNLGHDTMYWYKQDSKKFLKIMFSYNNKELIINETVPNRFSPKSPDKAHLNLHINSLELGDSAVYFCASSQATGRNQPQHFGDGTRLSIL.